The following is a T cell receptor (beta chain) sequence with its context. Its antigen is currently not known. Base quality data are lacking; no much larger clone is found one base away. Receptor libraries were prepared by PCR. This sample was sequenced with a NextSeq 500. Bulk TCR libraries were generated as previously described, with the TCR primers listed in Table S5 used. Total RNA was purified with the Qiagen AllPrep DNA/RNA kit. Reads from multiple sequencing runs of the same library were pooled before analysis. The source study handled its data this way. Reads were retained only if the reads had an exact TCR constant sequence, and the retained reads were trimmed to 150 nt and grouped according to their 12-nt molecular barcodes. Within each barcode group, reads were sub-clustered at a 15% Levenshtein threshold, and quality-weighted consensus sequences were built per RNA molecule. Non-functional sequences were filtered out, along with any lower-count sequence sitting one edit away from another sequence. On the basis of fitting two negative binomial distributions, barcode sub-clusters with fewer than 20% of the maximum read count were discarded. TCRdb took the public reads, trimmed them with fastp at Q25, ran MiXCR for clone calling and kept in-frame beta chains. Rows with one shared CDR3 protein collapse into an entry with the most common genes and DNA. The V and J calls were not made by the authors but by TCRdb's processing. The sample yields some 590,000 distinct CDR3 sequences; less than 30% were counted once. Jointly, the top ten make up approximately 0.75% of the sample.

This record belongs to a study of molecular identifiers for immune sequencing clone quantification (dated by TCRdb to the late 2010s). Background for the entire study: For a replicate experiment, the RNA from either around 20,000 or 99,000 naive CD8 T cells was divided into five aliquots, and four of those aliquots went on to sequencing. The study was a methods study using CD8 T cells to benchmark molecular-identifier clustering-based TCR repertoire sequencing (MIDCIRS) and TCR RNA copy counting. The full study reports these points: In CMV-specific effector cells, over 99% of molecules were held by clones above 20 RNA copies, whereas under 1% of molecules were held by such clones in naive cells. When barcode sub-clustering was omitted, TCR diversity was inflated by chimeric consensus sequences, with chimeras reaching as high as 47%. Spiked-in Jurkat TCR RNA equivalent to a single cell was reported to be detectable even among approximately 1 million naive CD8 T cells. Modeling estimated about 2.8 recovered TCR RNA copies per cell, compared with about 10 by digital PCR, which implies about 32% capture efficiency. Spiked-in Jurkat TCR RNA (about ten copies' worth), which is not part of the donor repertoire, was contained in the naive libraries. Identical TCR molecules sharing a barcode could cause highly expanded clone sizes to be underestimated.

Measured from the cysteine to the phenylalanine, the CDR3 is 15 residues long. Only the CDR3 portion is preserved as DNA: 45 bases, with reading frame beginning at the first base. The germline V gene (reference sequence) supplies CDR1 SGHNT and CDR2 YYREEE. V drops 4 bases and J drops 2 bases, leaving 16 bases in between. Libraries of naive CD8 T cells were built from anywhere between about 17,000 and 1,000,000 sorted cells, with 10%, 30% or 50% of the purified RNA used. On a BD FACSAria II, naive CD8 T cells were FACS-sorted as CD8+CD4-CCR7+CD45RA+ and collected into RLT Plus buffer. More than 8 TCR copies' worth of Jurkat RNA were spiked into about 20,000-1,000,000 naive CD8 T cell samples to test detection sensitivity. CD8 T cells were enriched using RosetteSep CD8+ T Cell Enrichment Cocktail and Ficoll-Paque, and the enriched cells then underwent ACK red cell lysis.

This receptor was obtained from a human donor in good health. Some libraries in this study had Jurkat cell RNA spiked in. The sequencing input was naive CD8+ T cells from blood, with Jurkat cell RNA spiked in. The sample's cell subset or site label is to be understood as: FACS-sorted CD8+CD4-CCR7+CD45RA+ naive T cells. The rearrangement joined TRBV5-4 to TRBJ2-7, with the D gene not confidently named. The CDR3 region has the sequence CASSLGRPGAYEQYF. The nucleotide sequence is given as TGTGCCAGCAGCCTTGGTCGTCCGGGCGCCTACGAGCAGTACTTC.